The present entry profiles one T cell receptor (beta chain) with its context. This sample was included in a study of glioma-infiltrating T cells after dendritic cell vaccination. Assay used: immunoSEQ multiplex PCR; TCRdb lists only in-frame clones, some missing. The sample includes more than 55,000 clones, roughly 84% of them seen just once. The CDR3 totals 14 residues. Germline V gene sequence: CDR1 LNHNV, CDR2 YYDKDF (reference sequence). With 3 bases clipped from V and 7 bases from J, the junction kept 2 bases outside the gene matches. Time point reported: after dendritic cell vaccination, including at tumor progression/relapse.

The chain employs TRBV15 and TRBJ2-1; 11 bases match TRBD1. The sequences come from blood, collected after dendritic cell vaccination. The receptor was derived from a human donor with glioblastoma. CDR3 in amino acids: CATSRDRGLNEQFF. DNA for the CDR3: TGTGCCACCAGCAGGGACAGGGGGCTTAATGAGCAGTTCTTC.